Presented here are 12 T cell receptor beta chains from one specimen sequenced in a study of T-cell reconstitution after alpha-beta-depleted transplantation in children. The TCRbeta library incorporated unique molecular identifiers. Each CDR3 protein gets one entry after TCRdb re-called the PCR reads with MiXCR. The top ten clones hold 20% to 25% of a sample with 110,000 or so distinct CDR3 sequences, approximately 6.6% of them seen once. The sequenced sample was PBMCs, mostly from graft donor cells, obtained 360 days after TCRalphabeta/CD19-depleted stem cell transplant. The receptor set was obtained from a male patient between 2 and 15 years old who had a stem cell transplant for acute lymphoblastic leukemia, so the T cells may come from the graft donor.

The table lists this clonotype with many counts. In nucleotides, the CDR3 is TGTGCCAGCAGTTTCCCCCGGGGGGGCGGGGCCAAAAACATTCAGTACTTC. Translation: CASSFPRGGGAKNIQYF. The chain couples TRBV7-2 to TRBJ2-4, with 8 nucleotides matching TRBD2. Trimming removed 6 bases from V and 1 base from J; junction bases left unmatched: 11. Per germline, CDR1 SGHTA and CDR2 FQGNSA. The CDR3 is 17 amino acids.

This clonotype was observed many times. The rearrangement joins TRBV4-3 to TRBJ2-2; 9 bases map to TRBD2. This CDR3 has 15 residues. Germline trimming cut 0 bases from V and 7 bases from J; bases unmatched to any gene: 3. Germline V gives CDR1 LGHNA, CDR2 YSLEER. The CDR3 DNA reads TGCGCCAGCAGCCAAGACGCGGGAGGGGGCGGGGAGCTGTTTTTT. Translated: CASSQDAGGGGELFF.

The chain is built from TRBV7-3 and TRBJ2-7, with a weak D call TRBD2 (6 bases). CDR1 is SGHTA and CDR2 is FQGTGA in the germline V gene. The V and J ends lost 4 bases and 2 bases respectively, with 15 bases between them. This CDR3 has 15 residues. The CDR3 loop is CASSSGLPGAYEQYF. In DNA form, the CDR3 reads TGTGCCAGCAGCTCGGGACTTCCCGGCGCCTACGAGCAGTACTTC. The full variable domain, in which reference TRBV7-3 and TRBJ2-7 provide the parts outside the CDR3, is GAGVSQTPSNKVTEKGKYVELRCDPISGHTALYWYRQSLGQGPEFLIYFQGTGAADDSGLPNDRFFAVRPEGSVSTLKIQRTERGDSAVYLCASSSGLPGAYEQYFGPGTRLTVT.

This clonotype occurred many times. CDR3 residues: CASSLVLSGAEAFF. Here the CDR3 DNA reads TGTGCCAGCAGCTTAGTGTTATCCGGGGCTGAAGCTTTCTTT. V and J are TRBV7-2 and TRBJ1-1, with D uncertain. Trimming shortened V by 1 base and J by 6 bases, and 12 bases separated the two germline ends. Germline values: CDR1 SGHTA, CDR2 FQGNSA. The CDR3 has 14 residues.

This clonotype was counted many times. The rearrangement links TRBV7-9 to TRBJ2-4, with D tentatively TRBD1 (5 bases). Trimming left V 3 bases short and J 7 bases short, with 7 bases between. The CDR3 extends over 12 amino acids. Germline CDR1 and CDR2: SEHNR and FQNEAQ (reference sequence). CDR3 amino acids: CASSFSGNIQYF. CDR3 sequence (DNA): TGTGCCAGCAGCTTTTCAGGGAACATTCAGTACTTC.

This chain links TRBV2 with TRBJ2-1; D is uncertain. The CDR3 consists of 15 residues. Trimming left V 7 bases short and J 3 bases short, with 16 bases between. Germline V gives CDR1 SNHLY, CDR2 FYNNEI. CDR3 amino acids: CASKDQWVDYNEQFF. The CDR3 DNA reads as TGTGCCAGCAAAGACCAATGGGTCGACTACAATGAGCAGTTCTTC.

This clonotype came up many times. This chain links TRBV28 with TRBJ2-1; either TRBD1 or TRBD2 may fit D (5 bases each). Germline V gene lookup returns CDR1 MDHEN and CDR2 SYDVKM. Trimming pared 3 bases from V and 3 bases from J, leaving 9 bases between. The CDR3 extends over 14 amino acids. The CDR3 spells CASSLGTNYNEQFF. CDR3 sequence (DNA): TGTGCCAGCAGTTTGGGGACGAACTACAATGAGCAGTTCTTC.

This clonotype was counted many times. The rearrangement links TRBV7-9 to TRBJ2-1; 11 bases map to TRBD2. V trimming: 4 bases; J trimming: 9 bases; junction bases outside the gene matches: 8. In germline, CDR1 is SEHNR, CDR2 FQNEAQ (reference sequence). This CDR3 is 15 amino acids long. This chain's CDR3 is CASSSVAGGPGEQFF. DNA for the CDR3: TGTGCCAGCAGCTCGGTAGCGGGGGGGCCCGGTGAGCAGTTCTTC.

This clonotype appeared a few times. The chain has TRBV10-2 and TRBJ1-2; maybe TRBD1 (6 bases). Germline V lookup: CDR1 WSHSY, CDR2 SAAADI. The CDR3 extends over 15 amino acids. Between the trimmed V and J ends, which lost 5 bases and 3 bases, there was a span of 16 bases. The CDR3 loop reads CASSPSGGQDYGYTF. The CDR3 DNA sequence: TGCGCCAGCAGTCCTTCGGGGGGGCAGGACTATGGCTACACCTTC.

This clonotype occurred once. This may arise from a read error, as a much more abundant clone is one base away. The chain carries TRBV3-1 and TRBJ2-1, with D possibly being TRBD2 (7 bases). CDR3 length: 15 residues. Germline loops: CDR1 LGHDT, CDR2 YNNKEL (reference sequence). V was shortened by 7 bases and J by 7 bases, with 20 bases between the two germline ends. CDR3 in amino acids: CASTRPLGGPNEQFF. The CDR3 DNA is TGTGCCAGCACCCGACCCTTGGGGGGGCCGAATGAGCAGTTCTTC.

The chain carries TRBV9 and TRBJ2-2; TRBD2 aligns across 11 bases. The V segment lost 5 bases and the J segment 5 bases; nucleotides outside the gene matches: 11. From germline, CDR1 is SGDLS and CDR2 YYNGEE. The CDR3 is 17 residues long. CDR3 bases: TGTGCCAGCAGTGAGAATTGGGCTAGCGGGAGGACCGGGGAGCTGTTTTTT. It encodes CASSENWASGRTGELFF.

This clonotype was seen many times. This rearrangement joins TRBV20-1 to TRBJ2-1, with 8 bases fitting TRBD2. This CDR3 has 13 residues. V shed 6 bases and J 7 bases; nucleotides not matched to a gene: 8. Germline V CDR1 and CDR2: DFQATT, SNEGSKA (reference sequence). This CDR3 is CSAWTSSWNEQFF. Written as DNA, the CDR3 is TGCAGTGCCTGGACTAGCAGTTGGAATGAGCAGTTCTTC.